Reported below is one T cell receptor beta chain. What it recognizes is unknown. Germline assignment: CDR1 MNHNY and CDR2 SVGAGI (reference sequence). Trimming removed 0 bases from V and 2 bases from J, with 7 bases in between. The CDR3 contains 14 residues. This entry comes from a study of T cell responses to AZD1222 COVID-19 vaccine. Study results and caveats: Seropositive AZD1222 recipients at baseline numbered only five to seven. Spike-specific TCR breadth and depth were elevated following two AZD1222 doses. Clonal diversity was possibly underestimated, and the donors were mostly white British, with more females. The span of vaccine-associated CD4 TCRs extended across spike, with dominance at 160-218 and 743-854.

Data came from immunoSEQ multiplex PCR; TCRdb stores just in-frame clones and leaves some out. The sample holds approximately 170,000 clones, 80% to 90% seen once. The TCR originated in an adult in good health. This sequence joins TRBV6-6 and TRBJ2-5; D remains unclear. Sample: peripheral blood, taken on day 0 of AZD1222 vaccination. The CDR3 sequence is CASSYSTQQETQYF. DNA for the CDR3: TGTGCCAGCAGTTACTCCACACAGCAAGAGACCCAGTACTTC.